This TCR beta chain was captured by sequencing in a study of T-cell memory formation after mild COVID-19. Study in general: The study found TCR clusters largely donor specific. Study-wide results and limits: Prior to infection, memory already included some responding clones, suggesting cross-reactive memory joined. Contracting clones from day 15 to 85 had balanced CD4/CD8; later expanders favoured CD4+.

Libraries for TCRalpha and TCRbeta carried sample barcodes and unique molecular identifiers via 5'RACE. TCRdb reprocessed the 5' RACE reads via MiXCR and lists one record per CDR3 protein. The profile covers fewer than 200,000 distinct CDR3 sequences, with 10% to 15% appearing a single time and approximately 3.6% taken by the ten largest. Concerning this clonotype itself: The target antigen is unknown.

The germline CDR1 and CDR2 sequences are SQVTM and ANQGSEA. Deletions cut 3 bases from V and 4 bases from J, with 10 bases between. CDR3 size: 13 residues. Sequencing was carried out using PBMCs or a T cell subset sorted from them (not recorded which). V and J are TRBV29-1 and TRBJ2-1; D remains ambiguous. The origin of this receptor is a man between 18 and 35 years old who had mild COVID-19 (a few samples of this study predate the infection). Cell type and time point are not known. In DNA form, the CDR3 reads TGCAGCGTTGATGGTCGACCATACAATGAGCAGTTCTTC. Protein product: CSVDGRPYNEQFF.